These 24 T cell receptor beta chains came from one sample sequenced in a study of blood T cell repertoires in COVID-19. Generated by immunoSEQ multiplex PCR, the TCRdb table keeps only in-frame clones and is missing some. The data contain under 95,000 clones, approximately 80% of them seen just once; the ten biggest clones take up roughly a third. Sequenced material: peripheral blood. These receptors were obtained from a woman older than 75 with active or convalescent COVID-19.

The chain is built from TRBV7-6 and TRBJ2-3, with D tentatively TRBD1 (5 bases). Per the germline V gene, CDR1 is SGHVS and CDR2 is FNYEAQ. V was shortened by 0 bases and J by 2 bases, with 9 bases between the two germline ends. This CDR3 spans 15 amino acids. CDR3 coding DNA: TGTGCCAGCAGCTTAGCGCTAGGGGCCACAGATACGCAGTATTTT. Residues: CASSLALGATDTQYF.

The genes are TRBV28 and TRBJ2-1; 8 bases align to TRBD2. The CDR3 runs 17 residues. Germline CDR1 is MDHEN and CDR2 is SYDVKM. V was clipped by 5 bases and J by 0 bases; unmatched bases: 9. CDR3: CASSRLAGGYSYNEQFF. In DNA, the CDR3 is TGTGCCAGCAGTCGCTTGGCGGGAGGTTACTCCTACAATGAGCAGTTCTTC. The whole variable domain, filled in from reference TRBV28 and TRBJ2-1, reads DVKVTQSSRYLVKRTGEKVFLECVQDMDHENMFWYRQDPGLGLRLIYFSYDVKMKEKGDIPEGYSVSREKKERFSLILESASTNQTSMYLCASSRLAGGYSYNEQFFGPGTRLTVL.

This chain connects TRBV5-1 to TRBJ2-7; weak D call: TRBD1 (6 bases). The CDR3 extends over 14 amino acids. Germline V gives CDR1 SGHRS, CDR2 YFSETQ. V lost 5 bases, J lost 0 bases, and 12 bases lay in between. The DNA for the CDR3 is TGCGCCAGCAGAATGGACAGCTTCTCCTACGAGCAGTACTTC. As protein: CASRMDSFSYEQYF.

The chain's CDR3 is CASSPGPSGGAVSYEQYF. CDR3 in DNA: TGCGCCAGCAGCCCTGGCCCTAGCGGGGGGGCCGTTAGCTACGAGCAGTACTTC. The rearrangement uses TRBV5-1 and TRBJ2-7; 12 nucleotides agree with TRBD2. Per germline, CDR1 SGHRS and CDR2 YFSETQ. J was trimmed by 3 bases and V by 4 bases; bases with no gene match: 14. The CDR3 is 18 amino acids.

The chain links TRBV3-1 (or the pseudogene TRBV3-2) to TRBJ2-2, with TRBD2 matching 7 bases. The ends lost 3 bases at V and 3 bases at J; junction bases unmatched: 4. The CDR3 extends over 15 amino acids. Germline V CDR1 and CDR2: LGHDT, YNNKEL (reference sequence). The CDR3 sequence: CASSQKAGDTGELFF. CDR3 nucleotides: TGTGCCAGCAGCCAGAAGGCGGGGGACACCGGGGAGCTGTTTTTT.

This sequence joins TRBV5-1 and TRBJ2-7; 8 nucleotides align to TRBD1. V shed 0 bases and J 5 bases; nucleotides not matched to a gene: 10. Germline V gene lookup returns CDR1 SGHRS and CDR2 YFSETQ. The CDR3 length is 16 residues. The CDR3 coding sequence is TGCGCCAGCAGCTTGGGTGTGAGATCAGGGGGCAACGAGCAGTACTTC. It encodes CASSLGVRSGGNEQYF.

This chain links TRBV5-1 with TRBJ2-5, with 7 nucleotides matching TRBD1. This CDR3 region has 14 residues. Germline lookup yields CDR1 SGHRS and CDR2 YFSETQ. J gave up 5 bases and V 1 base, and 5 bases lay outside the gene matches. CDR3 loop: CASSLFQGVETQYF. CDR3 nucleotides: TGCGCCAGCAGCTTGTTCCAGGGGGTGGAGACCCAGTACTTC. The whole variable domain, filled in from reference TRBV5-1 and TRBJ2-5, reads KAGVTQTPRYLIKTRGQQVTLSCSPISGHRSVSWYQQTPGQGLQFLFEYFSETQRNKGNFPGRFSGRQFSNSRSEMNVSTLELGDSALYLCASSLFQGVETQYFGPGTRLLVL.

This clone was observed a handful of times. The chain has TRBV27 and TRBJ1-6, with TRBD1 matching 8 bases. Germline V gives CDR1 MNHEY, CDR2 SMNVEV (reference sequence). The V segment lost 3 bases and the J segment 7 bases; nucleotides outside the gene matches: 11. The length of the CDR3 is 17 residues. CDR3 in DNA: TGTGCCAGCAGTTTCCTGTACAGGGGGAATGTCAATTCACCCCTCCACTTT. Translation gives CASSFLYRGNVNSPLHF.

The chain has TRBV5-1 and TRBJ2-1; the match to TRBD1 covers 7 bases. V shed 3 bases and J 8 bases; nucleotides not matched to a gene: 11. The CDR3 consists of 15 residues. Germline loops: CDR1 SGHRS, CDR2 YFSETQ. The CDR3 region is CASSSEDRALYEQFF. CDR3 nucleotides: TGCGCCAGCAGCTCTGAAGACAGGGCTCTATATGAGCAGTTCTTC.

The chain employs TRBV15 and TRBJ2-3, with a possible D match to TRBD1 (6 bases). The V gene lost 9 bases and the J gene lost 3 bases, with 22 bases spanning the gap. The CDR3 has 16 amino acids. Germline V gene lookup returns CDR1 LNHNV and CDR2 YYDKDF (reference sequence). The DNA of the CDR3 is TGTGCCACGGGGCAAGCACGGGGCAGGGGAACAGATACGCAGTATTTT. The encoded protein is CATGQARGRGTDTQYF.

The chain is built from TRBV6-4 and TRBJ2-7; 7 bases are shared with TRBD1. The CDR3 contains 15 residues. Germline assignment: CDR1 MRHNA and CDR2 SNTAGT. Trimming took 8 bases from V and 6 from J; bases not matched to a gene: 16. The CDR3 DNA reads TGTGCCAGCGGACAACCGGTAGTACAGGGGCGCGAGCAGTACTTC. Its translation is CASGQPVVQGREQYF.

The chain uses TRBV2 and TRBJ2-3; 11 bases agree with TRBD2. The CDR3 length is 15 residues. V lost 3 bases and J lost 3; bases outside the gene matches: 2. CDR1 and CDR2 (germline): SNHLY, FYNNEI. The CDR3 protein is CASSEWTSGTDTQYF. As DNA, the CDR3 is TGTGCCAGCAGTGAGTGGACTAGCGGGACAGATACGCAGTATTTT. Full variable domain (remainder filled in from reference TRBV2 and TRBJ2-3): EPEVTQTPSHQVTQMGQEVILRCVPISNHLYFYWYRQILGQKVEFLVSFYNNEISEKSEIFDDQFSVERPDGSNFTLKIRSTKLEDSAMYFCASSEWTSGTDTQYFGPGTRLTVL.

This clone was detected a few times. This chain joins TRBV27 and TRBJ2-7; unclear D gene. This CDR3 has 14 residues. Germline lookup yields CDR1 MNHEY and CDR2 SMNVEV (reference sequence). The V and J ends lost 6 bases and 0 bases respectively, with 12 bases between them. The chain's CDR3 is CASSLVGASYEQYF. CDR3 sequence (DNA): TGTGCCAGCAGCTTAGTTGGAGCCTCCTACGAGCAGTACTTC.

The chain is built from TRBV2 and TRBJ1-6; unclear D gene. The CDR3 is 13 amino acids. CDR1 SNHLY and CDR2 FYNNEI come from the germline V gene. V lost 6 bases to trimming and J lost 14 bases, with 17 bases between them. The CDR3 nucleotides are TGTGCCAGCAGCTTGGAGGTTTGGCGGGCCCTCCACTTT. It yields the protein CASSLEVWRALHF.

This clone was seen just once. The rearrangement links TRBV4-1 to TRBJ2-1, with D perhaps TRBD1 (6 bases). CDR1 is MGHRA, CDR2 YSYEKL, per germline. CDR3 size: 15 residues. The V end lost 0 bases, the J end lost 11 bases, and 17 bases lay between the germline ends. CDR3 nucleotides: TGCGCCAGCAGCCAAGAACTAGGTTCGGACAGACAGCAGTTCTTC. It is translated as CASSQELGSDRQQFF.

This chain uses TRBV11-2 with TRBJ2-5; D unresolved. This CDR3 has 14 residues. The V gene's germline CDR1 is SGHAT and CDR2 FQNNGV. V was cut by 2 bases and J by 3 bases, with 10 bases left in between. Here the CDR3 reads CASSLWQKKETQYF. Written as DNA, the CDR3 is TGTGCCAGCAGCTTATGGCAGAAGAAAGAGACCCAGTACTTC.

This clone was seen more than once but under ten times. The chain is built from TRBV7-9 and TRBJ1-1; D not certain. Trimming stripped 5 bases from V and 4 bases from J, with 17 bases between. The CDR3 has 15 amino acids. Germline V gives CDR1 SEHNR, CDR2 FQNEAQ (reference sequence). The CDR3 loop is CASSVLDGVSTEAFF. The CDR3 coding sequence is TGTGCCAGCAGCGTACTAGACGGGGTTAGCACTGAAGCTTTCTTT.

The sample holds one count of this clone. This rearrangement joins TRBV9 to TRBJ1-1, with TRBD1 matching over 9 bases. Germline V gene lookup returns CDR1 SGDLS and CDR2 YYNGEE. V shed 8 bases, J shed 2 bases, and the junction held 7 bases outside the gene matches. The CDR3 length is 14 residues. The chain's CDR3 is CASSLTGGNTEAFF. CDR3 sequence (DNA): TGTGCCAGTTCTCTGACAGGGGGAAACACTGAAGCTTTCTTT. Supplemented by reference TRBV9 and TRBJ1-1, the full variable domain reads DSGVTQTPKHLITATGQRVTLRCSPRSGDLSVYWYQQSLDQGLQFLIQYYNGEERAKGNILERFSAQQFPDLHSELNLSSLELGDSALYFCASSLTGGNTEAFFGQGTRLTVV.

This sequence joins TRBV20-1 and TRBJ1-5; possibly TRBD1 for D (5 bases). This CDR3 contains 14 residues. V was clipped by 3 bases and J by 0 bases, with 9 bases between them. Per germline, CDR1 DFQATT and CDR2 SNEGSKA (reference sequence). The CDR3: CSASPGLSNQPQHF. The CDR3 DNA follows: TGCAGTGCTAGTCCAGGGCTTAGCAATCAGCCCCAGCATTTT.

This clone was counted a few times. The chain's CDR3 is CASSSQGAPSQPQHF. The DNA for the CDR3 is TGTGCCAGCAGTTCCCAGGGGGCGCCCAGTCAGCCCCAGCATTTT. The V gene is TRBV28, the J gene TRBJ1-5; 8 bases map to TRBD1. This CDR3 has 15 residues. V lost 4 bases, J lost 6 bases, and 8 bases stayed unmatched. Germline CDR1 and CDR2: MDHEN and SYDVKM.

This chain's CDR3 is CASSPEWGAEAFF. CDR3 sequence (DNA): TGTGCCAGCAGCCCCGAATGGGGGGCTGAAGCTTTCTTT. The chain has TRBV7-9 and TRBJ1-1; a weak D match, TRBD1 (5 bases). From germline, CDR1 is SEHNR and CDR2 FQNEAQ (reference sequence). The CDR3 is 13 residues long. The ends were cut back, 5 bases at V and 6 bases at J, with 13 bases in the middle.

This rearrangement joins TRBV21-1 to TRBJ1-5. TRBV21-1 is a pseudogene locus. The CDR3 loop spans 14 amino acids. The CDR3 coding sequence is TGTGCCAGCCGGGAGACCGAGAGCAATCAGCCCCAGCATTTT. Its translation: CASRETESNQPQHF.

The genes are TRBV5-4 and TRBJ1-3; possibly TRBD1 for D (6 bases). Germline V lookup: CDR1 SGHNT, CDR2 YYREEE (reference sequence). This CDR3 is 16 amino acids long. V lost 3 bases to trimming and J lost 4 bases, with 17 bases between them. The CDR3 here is CASSSYRATGGNTIYF. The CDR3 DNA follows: TGTGCCAGCAGCTCTTACAGGGCGACGGGCGGAAACACCATATATTTT.

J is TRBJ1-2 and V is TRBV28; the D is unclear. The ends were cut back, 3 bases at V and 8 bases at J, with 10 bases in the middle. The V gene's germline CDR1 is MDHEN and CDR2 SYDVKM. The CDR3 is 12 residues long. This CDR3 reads CASSFPEEGYTF. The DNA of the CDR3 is TGTGCCAGCAGTTTTCCCGAGGAAGGCTACACCTTC.